A selection of T cell receptor beta chains follows, all from one sample in a study of blood T cell repertoires in COVID-19. Method: immunoSEQ multiplex PCR; TCRdb's copy keeps in-frame clones and lacks some. Of under 150,000 clones in the sample, more than 80% are singletons; the top ten hold approximately 6.1%. Sequencing was performed on peripheral blood. The receptors derive from a human donor in a cohort sampled during active COVID-19. CDR3s include the opening cysteine and the closing phenylalanine or tryptophan. The order of the fields is V gene, J gene, D gene, clone size, CDR3 DNA, CDR3 protein. A D gene is named only where the DNA matches it firmly. Size tells how often a clone was seen (once, few, many) or the class of an expanded clone, and some rows leave it out.

TRBV12-3/TRBV12-4,TRBJ1-3,.,.,TGTGCCAGCAGTACCTACTCTGGAAACACCATATATTTT,CASSTYSGNTIYF
TRBV6-5,TRBJ2-1,TRBD2,.,TGTGCCAGCAGTTACGGTAGCGGGGGTCTATCCGAGCAGTTCTTC,CASSYGSGGLSEQFF
TRBV5-8,TRBJ2-2,.,.,TGTGCCAGCAGCTTGGCCTGGGCGGACAGTTCGAACACCGGGGAGCTGTTTTTT,CASSLAWADSSNTGELFF
TRBV11-2,TRBJ2-7,.,.,TGTGCCAGCAGCTTGATCAGGGGAATGGGGGAGCAGTACTTC,CASSLIRGMGEQYF
TRBV3-1/TRBV3-2,TRBJ2-4,.,once,TGTGCCAGCAGCCAAGGCCGGGGATTACAAAACATTCAGTACTTC,CASSQGRGLQNIQYF
TRBV5-1,TRBJ2-5,.,.,TGCGCCAGCAGCCCAACAGATCAAGAGACCCAGTACTTC,CASSPTDQETQYF
TRBV7-9,TRBJ1-2,.,.,TGTGCCAGCAGCCAAGACGGCGGCGTCCCTAACTATGGCTACACCTTC,CASSQDGGVPNYGYTF
TRBV3-1/TRBV3-2,TRBJ2-1,.,.,TGTGCCAGCAGCCGCTGGCAGGGGTCGTCCAATGAGCAGTTCTTC,CASSRWQGSSNEQFF
TRBV4-3,TRBJ2-3,TRBD2,.,TGCGCCAGCAGCCAAGATTGGGCTAGCGGGGGACCCGGCACAGATACGCAGTATTTT,CASSQDWASGGPGTDTQYF
TRBV10-1,TRBJ1-2,.,many,TGCGCCAGTCGAGTGAGGAGGGAGGGTAACTATGGCTACACCTTC,CASRVRREGNYGYTF
TRBV18,TRBJ2-5,TRBD1,.,TGTGCCAGCACTCGACAGGGGGTGGCCCAAGAGACCCAGTACTTC,CASTRQGVAQETQYF
TRBV28,TRBJ1-5,.,.,TGTGCCAGCAGCCTTTTGGGGGCGGATCAGCCCCAGCATTTT,CASSLLGADQPQHF
TRBV15,TRBJ1-1,TRBD1,.,TGTGCCACCAGCAGAGATCTCTGGACAGGGAACACTGAAGCTTTCTTT,CATSRDLWTGNTEAFF
TRBV13,TRBJ2-2,.,.,TGTGCCAGCAGCTTTCAGGGGAGATCCGGGGAGCTGTTTTTT,CASSFQGRSGELFF
TRBV27,TRBJ2-7,TRBD2,.,TGTGCCAGCAGTTTAAGATCTAGCGGGGGAGTACAGTACTTC,CASSLRSSGGVQYF
TRBV3-1/TRBV3-2,TRBJ2-5,TRBD1,.,TGTGCCAGCAGCCAGGACAGGATTTTTGAGACCCAGTACTTC,CASSQDRIFETQYF
TRBV6-5,TRBJ1-6,.,.,TGTGCCTTACTAAGCTCCTATAATTCACCCCTCCACTTT,CALLSSYNSPLHF
TRBV4-3,TRBJ1-1,.,.,TGCGCCAGCAGCCAAGAGCGGGTTACTGAAGCTTTCTTT,CASSQERVTEAFF
TRBV7-9,TRBJ1-6,.,.,TGTGCCAGCAGCTTGGCGGCACAGGGAGTAAATAATTCACCCCTCCACTTT,CASSLAAQGVNNSPLHF
TRBV6-1,TRBJ1-1,TRBD1,.,TGTGCCAGCAGTGAGGACAGGAACGAAGCTTTCTTT,CASSEDRNEAFF
TRBV7-6,TRBJ2-5,.,few,TGTGCCAGCAGCCCCTGGGGAGGGGGGGCCTTAGAGACCCAGTACTTC,CASSPWGGGALETQYF
TRBV3-1/TRBV3-2,TRBJ2-7,.,.,TGTGCCAGCAGCCAAGAGGTAGCCCCAACCTACGAGCAGTACTTC,CASSQEVAPTYEQYF
TRBV10-3,TRBJ1-5,TRBD1,few,TGTGCCTCAGGGGGCAGGGGGTCCGATCAGCCCCAGCATTTT,CASGGRGSDQPQHF
TRBV2,TRBJ2-3,TRBD2,.,TGTGCCAGCAGTGATCCCGGCCTAGCGGGGGGTACACACACAGATACGCAGTATTTT,CASSDPGLAGGTHTDTQYF
TRBV23-1,TRBJ1-3,.,.,TGCGCCAGCAGTCCATTTGGACTCTCTGGAAACACCATATATTTT,CASSPFGLSGNTIYF
TRBV5-1,TRBJ1-3,.,.,TGCGCCAGCAAATTTGGGGGGAGCTCTGGAAACACCATATATTTT,CASKFGGSSGNTIYF
TRBV19,TRBJ1-1,TRBD1,.,TGTGCCAGTAGACGTGGGACAGGGAGGGAGGGCAAAACTGAAGCTTTCTTT,CASRRGTGREGKTEAFF
TRBV3-1/TRBV3-2,TRBJ2-7,TRBD1,.,TGTGCCAGCAGCCACGACAGGGACTACGAGCAGTACTTC,CASSHDRDYEQYF
TRBV9,TRBJ1-1,.,.,TGTGCCAGCAGCCCACCCAACCAGGGAGCTTTCTTT,CASSPPNQGAFF
TRBV7-2,TRBJ1-2,.,once,TGTGCCAGCAATCTAGGGGGTGTGCGGAATAACTATGGCTACACCTTC,CASNLGGVRNNYGYTF
TRBV27,TRBJ1-5,.,once,TGTGCCAGCAGCCAGGACAGTAGCAATCAGCCCCAGCATTTT,CASSQDSSNQPQHF
TRBV4-2,TRBJ2-1,.,.,TGTGCCAGCAGCCAAGATACCGGACTGGGGTCCAATGAGCAGTTCTTC,CASSQDTGLGSNEQFF
TRBV19,TRBJ2-3,TRBD1,.,TGTGCCAGTAGTCCGCCGGGCAGGGGGTATATAGATACGCAGTATTTT,CASSPPGRGYIDTQYF
TRBV19,TRBJ1-2,.,.,TGTGCCAGTAGTACTGGAAACAGTAACTATGGCTACACCTTC,CASSTGNSNYGYTF
TRBV23-1,TRBJ1-5,.,.,TGCGCCACCTCCTCTCAGCCCCAGCATTTT,CATSSQPQHF
TRBV9,TRBJ2-3,.,once,TGTGCCAGCAGCGGGACAGTAGTTGATACGCAGTATTTT,CASSGTVVDTQYF
TRBV4-2,TRBJ2-1,.,.,TGTGCCAGCAGCCAAGTAAGGGGGACTGAGCAGTTCTTC,CASSQVRGTEQFF
TRBV5-1,TRBJ2-3,.,.,TGCGCCAGCAGACCTACCCCAGGAGGGGCCCGGGGCGCAGATACGCAGTATTTT,CASRPTPGGARGADTQYF
TRBV5-4,TRBJ1-1,TRBD1,.,TGTGCCAGCAGGGGGCAGGGGGGCGAACAGAACACTGAAGCTTTCTTT,CASRGQGGEQNTEAFF
TRBV4-3,TRBJ1-5,.,.,TGCGCCAGCAGCCAAGATGGGGGACTGATTAATCAGCCCCAGCATTTT,CASSQDGGLINQPQHF
TRBV19,TRBJ2-5,TRBD2,.,TGTGCCAGTTCTAGCGGGGGGCCAGAGACCCAGTACTTC,CASSSGGPETQYF
TRBV24-1,TRBJ2-5,.,.,TGTGCCACCAGTGGTGGCGGCCTTAGTGCGGCCCAGTACTTC,CATSGGGLSAAQYF
TRBV2,TRBJ1-1,.,.,TGTGCCAGCACAAAAAAGATGAGCACTGAAGCTTTCTTT,CASTKKMSTEAFF
TRBV15,TRBJ2-6,.,.,TGTGCCACCAGCAGAGATCGGGGGATCAGCTCTGGGGCCAACGTCCTGACTTTC,CATSRDRGISSGANVLTF
TRBV13,TRBJ1-6,TRBD1,.,TGTGCCAGCAGCTTATCGACAGGGGTTAATTCACCCCTCCACTTT,CASSLSTGVNSPLHF
TRBV27,TRBJ1-5,.,.,TGTGCCAGCAGTTTATCGGGCAGAAATCAGCCCCAGCATTTT,CASSLSGRNQPQHF
TRBV3-1/TRBV3-2,TRBJ2-7,TRBD1,.,TGTGCCAGCAGCCGTGACAGGGGTTCCTACGAGCAGTACTTC,CASSRDRGSYEQYF
TRBV6-2/TRBV6-3,TRBJ2-7,.,once,TGTGCCAGCAGTTACAGCCCCCCGCCAATTCTCTCCTACGAGCAGTACTTC,CASSYSPPPILSYEQYF
TRBV7-2,TRBJ1-5,.,.,TGTGCCAGCAGCTTATCTTCTATATGGTATCAGCCCCAGCATTTT,CASSLSSIWYQPQHF
TRBV3-1/TRBV3-2,TRBJ1-1,TRBD1,once,TGTGCCAGCAGCCAAACGGGACAGTATAGTACTGAAGCTTTCTTT,CASSQTGQYSTEAFF
TRBV30,TRBJ2-3,.,.,TGTGCCTGGAGTCAAGGACAGCGCACAGATACGCAGTATTTT,CAWSQGQRTDTQYF
TRBV14,TRBJ2-1,.,.,TGTGCCAGCAGCTATCTACGTTTTGATTTCAATGAGCAGTTCTTC,CASSYLRFDFNEQFF
TRBV5-1,TRBJ2-3,TRBD1,.,TGCGCCAGCAGCCTGACAGGGCTAACAGATACGCAGTATTTT,CASSLTGLTDTQYF
TRBV2,TRBJ2-1,TRBD2,.,TGTGCCAGCAAGTTTATGGCGGGGGGTAATGAGCAGTTCTTC,CASKFMAGGNEQFF
TRBV5-1,TRBJ1-1,.,.,TGCGCCAGCAGCTTGAAGCGGGGGCAGGGTACTGAAGCTTTCTTT,CASSLKRGQGTEAFF